These T cell receptor beta chains were read from a single sample in a study of T cells in Graves' hyperthyroidism and ophthalmopathy. TCRdb recomputed calls from the multiplex PCR reads with MiXCR, one row per CDR3 protein. The sample contains more than 500,000 distinct CDR3 sequences, about 17% of which appear only once. The sample taken for sequencing was blood. All receptors derive from a woman in her twenties or thirties with Graves' hyperthyroidism. Each CDR3 is given with its conserved first and last residue. D genes are given only for firm matches. Rows give clone size only sometimes, using once, few, many, or a class for an expanded clone.

TGCAGCGTTAAGGAGGGTGAGCAGTTCTTC | CSVKEGEQFF | TRBJ2-1 | TRBV29-1 | many | .
TGTGCCAGCAGCTTAACCGCTAGCGGGAGCGGTTGGGATGAGCAGTTCTTC | CASSLTASGSGWDEQFF | TRBJ2-1 | TRBV7-2 | many | TRBD2
TGCAGTGCTAGGGTCACAGGGGGCGCTTCCTATAATTCACCCCTCCACTTT | CSARVTGGASYNSPLHF | TRBJ1-6 | TRBV20-1 | . | TRBD1
TGTGCCAGCAGCTTAACTGGAGGCCGGGGAGAGACCCAGTACTTC | CASSLTGGRGETQYF | TRBJ2-5 | TRBV7-3 | many | .
TGTGCCAGCAGTTTCTGGACTAGCGGGGGCACAGATACGCAGTATTTT | CASSFWTSGGTDTQYF | TRBJ2-3 | TRBV28 | many | TRBD2
TGTGCCAGCAGCTTAGCCCCAGGACTAGTCATGTTCAATGAGCAGTTCTTC | CASSLAPGLVMFNEQFF | TRBJ2-1 | TRBV11-3 | many | TRBD2
TGTGCCAGCAGTTTTCTAGGGAGTTCACCCCTCCACTTT | CASSFLGSSPLHF | TRBJ1-6 | TRBV28 | many | .
TGTGCCAGCAGGTTATTATGGCGATCCTACGAGCAGTACTTC | CASRLLWRSYEQYF | TRBJ2-7 | TRBV6-1 | . | .
TGCAGCCCCTTCGTGGGCCCCTCTGAAGCTTTCTTT | CSPFVGPSEAFF | TRBJ1-1 | TRBV29-1 | . | .
TGTGCCAGCAGTGAAGTAGGGGCCGGTTCTGAAGCTTTCTTT | CASSEVGAGSEAFF | TRBJ1-1 | TRBV6-1 | many | .
TGTGCCAGCAGCAGGGAGGGGTTACGGAACACTGAAGCTTTCTTT | CASSREGLRNTEAFF | TRBJ1-1 | TRBV11-2 | many | .
TGTGCCAGCAGCCAATTAGTCTCAGGGACTAGCGGCTACGAGCAGTACTTC | CASSQLVSGTSGYEQYF | TRBJ2-7 | TRBV3-1 | few | TRBD2
TGTGCCAGCAACTCGCCTGTTCATAGCTCCTACAATGAGCAGTTCTTC | CASNSPVHSSYNEQFF | TRBJ2-1 | TRBV7-2 | few | .
TGTGCCAGCAGTCTTCGGCAGGGGTCGGACTCACCCCTCCACTTT | CASSLRQGSDSPLHF | TRBJ1-6 | TRBV2 | many | .
TGCAGTGCTAGAGATGCCGGGACAGTGAACACTGAAGCTTTCTTT | CSARDAGTVNTEAFF | TRBJ1-1 | TRBV20-1 | many | TRBD1
TGTGCCAGCAGCTTATCTCCCTCTAGCATTCAGTACTTC | CASSLSPSSIQYF | TRBJ2-4 | TRBV7-3 | . | .
TGTGCCAGCAGCCAAGATAGCCTGAGCGGCCAAGAGACCCAGTACTTC | CASSQDSLSGQETQYF | TRBJ2-5 | TRBV3-1 | many | .
TGTGCCAGCAGCCAAGCTGGGGGGGAAGGCTACACCTTC | CASSQAGGEGYTF | TRBJ1-2 | TRBV3-1 | . | .
TGCGCCAGCAGGGGACAGGGATTCGCGCGGGGATCCTACGAGCAGTACTTC | CASRGQGFARGSYEQYF | TRBJ2-7 | TRBV5-1 | few | TRBD1
TGCAGTGCTAGAGGAAAGGGTTCAGCTTTCTTT | CSARGKGSAFF | TRBJ1-1 | TRBV20-1 | many | .
TGCAGCGTTGAGAAAGGGACTATATACAATGAGCAGTTCTTC | CSVEKGTIYNEQFF | TRBJ2-1 | TRBV29-1 | . | TRBD2
TGTGCCAGCAGTTTGCGATCGGGGGTGGGGAAACGAACTGAAGCTTTCTTT | CASSLRSGVGKRTEAFF | TRBJ1-1 | TRBV27 | many | .
TGTGCCAGCAGTTTGGTGACAGGGGAGGACGGCTACACCTTC | CASSLVTGEDGYTF | TRBJ1-2 | TRBV12-3/TRBV12-4 | many | TRBD1
TGTGCCAGCAGCTTAGACAGGGGCTTCGGAGAAAAACTGTTTTTT | CASSLDRGFGEKLFF | TRBJ1-4 | TRBV13 | few | TRBD1